This TCR beta chain was sequenced in a study of T cells in lung cancer brain metastases. Findings and limits, study-wide: Compared with paired primaries, brain metastases showed fewer unique productive clones (around 1,400 versus 4,600). Most clones were lesion-specific, with limited overlap between paired lesions (mean Morisita index about 0.25). Preoperative corticosteroid effects on brain metastasis T cell infiltration were not controlled.

Germline CDR1 LNHDA, CDR2 SQIVND (reference sequence). The J segment lost 4 bases and the V segment lost 10 bases, leaving 17 bases of the junction unmatched. This CDR3 is built from 18 residues. The table came from immunoSEQ multiplex PCR; TCRdb's copy has only in-frame clones and leaves some out. The sample has around 1,200 clones; roughly 91% are singletons. This clone was seen only once. As yet, its antigen is unknown. Guided by marked H&E slides, tumor areas were macrodissected from five unstained, deparaffinized about 9.9 um sections. Sequencing was carried out using tumor tissue from a brain metastasis. This chain connects TRBV19 to TRBJ2-3, with TRBD2 matching 13 bases. This TCR derives from a man aged 65 to 79 with non-small cell lung cancer that had spread to the brain. The CDR3 spells CATQHPLGLAGEADTQYF. CDR3 nucleotide sequence: TGTGCCACCCAGCACCCTCTCGGACTAGCGGGGGAGGCAGATACGCAGTATTTT.